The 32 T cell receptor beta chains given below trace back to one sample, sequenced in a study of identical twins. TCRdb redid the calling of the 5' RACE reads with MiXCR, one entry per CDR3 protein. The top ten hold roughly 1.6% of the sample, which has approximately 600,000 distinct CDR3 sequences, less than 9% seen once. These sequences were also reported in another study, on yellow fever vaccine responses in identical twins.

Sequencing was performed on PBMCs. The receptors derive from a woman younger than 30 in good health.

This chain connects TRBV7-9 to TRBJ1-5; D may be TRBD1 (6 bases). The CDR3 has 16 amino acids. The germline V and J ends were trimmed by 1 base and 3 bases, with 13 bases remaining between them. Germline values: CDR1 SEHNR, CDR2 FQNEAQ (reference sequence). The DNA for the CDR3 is TGTGCCAGCAGCTTAGATCCAGGGGCCCCCAATCAGCCCCAGCATTTT. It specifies CASSLDPGAPNQPQHF.

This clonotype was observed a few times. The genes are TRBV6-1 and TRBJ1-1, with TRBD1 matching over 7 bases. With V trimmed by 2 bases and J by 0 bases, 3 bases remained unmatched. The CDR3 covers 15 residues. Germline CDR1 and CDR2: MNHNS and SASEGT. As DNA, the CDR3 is TGTGCCAGCAGTGAACCACAGGGGATGAACACTGAAGCTTTCTTT. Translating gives CASSEPQGMNTEAFF.

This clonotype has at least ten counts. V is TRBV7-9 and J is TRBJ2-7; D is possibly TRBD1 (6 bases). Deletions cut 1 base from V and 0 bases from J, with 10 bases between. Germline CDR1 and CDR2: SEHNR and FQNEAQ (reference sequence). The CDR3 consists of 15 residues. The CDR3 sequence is CASSLVGHSSYEQYF. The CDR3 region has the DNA TGTGCCAGCAGCTTAGTGGGACATAGCTCCTACGAGCAGTACTTC.

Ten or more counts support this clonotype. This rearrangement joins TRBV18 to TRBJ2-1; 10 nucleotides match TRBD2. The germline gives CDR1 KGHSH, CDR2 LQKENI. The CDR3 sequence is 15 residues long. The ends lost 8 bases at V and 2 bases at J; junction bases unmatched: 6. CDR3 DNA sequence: TGTGCCAGCAGCCCGGGACTAGCGACCTACAATGAGCAGTTCTTC. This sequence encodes CASSPGLATYNEQFF.

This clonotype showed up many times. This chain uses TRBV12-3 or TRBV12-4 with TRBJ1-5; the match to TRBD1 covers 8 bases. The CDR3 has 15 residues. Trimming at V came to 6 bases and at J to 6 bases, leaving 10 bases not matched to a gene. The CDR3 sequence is CASRQTQGASQPQHF. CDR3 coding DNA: TGTGCCAGCAGGCAGACTCAGGGGGCAAGTCAGCCCCAGCATTTT.

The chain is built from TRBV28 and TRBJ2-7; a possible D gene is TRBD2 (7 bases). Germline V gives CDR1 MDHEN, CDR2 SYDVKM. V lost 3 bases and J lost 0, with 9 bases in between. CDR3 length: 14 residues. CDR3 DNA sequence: TGTGCCAGCAGTTTTGGGGGGGCCTCCTACGAGCAGTACTTC. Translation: CASSFGGASYEQYF.

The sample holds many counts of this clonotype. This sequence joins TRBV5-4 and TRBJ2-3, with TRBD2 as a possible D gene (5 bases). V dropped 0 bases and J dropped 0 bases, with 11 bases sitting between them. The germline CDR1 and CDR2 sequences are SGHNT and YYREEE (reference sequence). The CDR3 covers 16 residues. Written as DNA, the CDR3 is TGTGCCAGCAGCTTGGCCAGCGGAACTAGCACAGATACGCAGTATTTT. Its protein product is CASSLASGTSTDTQYF.

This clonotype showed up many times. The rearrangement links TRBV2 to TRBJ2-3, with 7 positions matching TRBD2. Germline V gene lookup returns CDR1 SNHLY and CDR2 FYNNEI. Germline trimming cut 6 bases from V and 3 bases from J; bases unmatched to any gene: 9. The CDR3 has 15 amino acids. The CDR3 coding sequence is TGTGCCAGCAGAAAGGACGTCGGGGGGACAGATACGCAGTATTTT. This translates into CASRKDVGGTDTQYF. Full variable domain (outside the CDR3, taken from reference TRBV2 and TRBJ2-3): EPEVTQTPSHQVTQMGQEVILRCVPISNHLYFYWYRQILGQKVEFLVSFYNNEISEKSEIFDDQFSVERPDGSNFTLKIRSTKLEDSAMYFCASRKDVGGTDTQYFGPGTRLTVL.

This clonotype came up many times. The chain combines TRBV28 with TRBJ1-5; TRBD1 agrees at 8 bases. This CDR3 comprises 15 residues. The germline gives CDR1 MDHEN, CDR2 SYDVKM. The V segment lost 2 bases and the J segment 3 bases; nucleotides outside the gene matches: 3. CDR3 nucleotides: TGTGCCAGCAGTTTAGGACAGGGCTACAATCAGCCCCAGCATTTT. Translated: CASSLGQGYNQPQHF.

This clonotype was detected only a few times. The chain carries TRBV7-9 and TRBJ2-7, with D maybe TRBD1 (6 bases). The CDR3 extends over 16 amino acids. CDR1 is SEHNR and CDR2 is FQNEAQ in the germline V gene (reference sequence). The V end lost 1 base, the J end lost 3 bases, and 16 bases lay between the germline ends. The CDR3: CASSLVTVTGSYEQYF. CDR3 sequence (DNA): TGTGCCAGCAGCTTAGTCACGGTGACAGGCAGCTACGAGCAGTACTTC.

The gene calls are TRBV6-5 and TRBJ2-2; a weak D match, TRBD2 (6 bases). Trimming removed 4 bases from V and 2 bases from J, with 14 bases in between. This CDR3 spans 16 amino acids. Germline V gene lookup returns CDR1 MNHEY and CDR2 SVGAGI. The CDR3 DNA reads TGTGCCAGCAGTTTTAAGACGGGAGACAACACCGGGGAGCTGTTTTTT. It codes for CASSFKTGDNTGELFF.

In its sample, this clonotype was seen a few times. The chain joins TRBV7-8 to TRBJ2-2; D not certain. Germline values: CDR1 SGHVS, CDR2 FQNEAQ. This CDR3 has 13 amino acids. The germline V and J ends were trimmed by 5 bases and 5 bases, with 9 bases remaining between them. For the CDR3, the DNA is TGTGCCAGCAGCCCCTTTATTACCGGGGAGCTGTTTTTT. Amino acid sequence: CASSPFITGELFF.

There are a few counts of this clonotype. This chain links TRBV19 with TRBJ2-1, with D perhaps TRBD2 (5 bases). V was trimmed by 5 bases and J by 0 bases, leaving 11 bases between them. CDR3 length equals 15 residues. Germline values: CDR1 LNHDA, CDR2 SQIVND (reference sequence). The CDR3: CASSGWRYSYNEQFF. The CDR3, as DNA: TGTGCCAGTAGTGGGTGGAGGTACTCCTACAATGAGCAGTTCTTC.

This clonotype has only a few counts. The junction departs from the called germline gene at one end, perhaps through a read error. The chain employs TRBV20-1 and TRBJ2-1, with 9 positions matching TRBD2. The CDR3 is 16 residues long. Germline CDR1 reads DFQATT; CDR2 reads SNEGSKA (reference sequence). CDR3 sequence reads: CCAPQRGAHPNGEQFF. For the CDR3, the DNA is TGCTGTGCCCCCCAGCGGGGGGCACACCCCAATGGTGAGCAGTTCTTC.

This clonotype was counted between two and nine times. The CDR3 DNA reads as TGCGCCAGCAGCCAAGAAGAGCAAACGGCGGGAGTGTGGACCGGGGAGCTGTTTTTT. The encoded protein is CASSQEEQTAGVWTGELFF. J is TRBJ2-2 and V is TRBV4-1; TRBD2 matches at 7 bases. Germline V gives CDR1 MGHRA, CDR2 YSYEKL. The length of the CDR3 is 19 residues. The V gene end was trimmed by 0 bases and the J gene end by 5 bases; junction bases not matched to a gene: 15.

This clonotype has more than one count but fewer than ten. CDR3 residues: CASSFPFGEQFF. Written as DNA, the CDR3 is TGTGCCAGCAGTTTCCCCTTCGGTGAGCAGTTCTTC. J is TRBJ2-1 and V is TRBV27; D is ambiguous. The CDR3 covers 12 residues. Germline V gives CDR1 MNHEY, CDR2 SMNVEV (reference sequence). Trimming shortened V by 3 bases and J by 9 bases, and 9 bases separated the two germline ends.

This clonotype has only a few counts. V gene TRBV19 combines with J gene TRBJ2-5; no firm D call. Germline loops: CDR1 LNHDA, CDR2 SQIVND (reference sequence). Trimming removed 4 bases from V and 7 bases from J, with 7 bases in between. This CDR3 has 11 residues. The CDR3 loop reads CASSRRGTQYF. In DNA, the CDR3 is TGTGCCAGTAGTAGACGCGGGACCCAGTACTTC.

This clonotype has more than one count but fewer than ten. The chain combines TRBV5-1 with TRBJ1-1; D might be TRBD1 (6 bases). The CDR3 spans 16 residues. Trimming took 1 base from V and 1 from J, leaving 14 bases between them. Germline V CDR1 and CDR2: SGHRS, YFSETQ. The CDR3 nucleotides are TGCGCCAGCAGCTTGACGACGGGACAAAAGAACACTGAAGCTTTCTTT. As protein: CASSLTTGQKNTEAFF. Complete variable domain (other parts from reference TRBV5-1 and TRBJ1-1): KAGVTQTPRYLIKTRGQQVTLSCSPISGHRSVSWYQQTPGQGLQFLFEYFSETQRNKGNFPGRFSGRQFSNSRSEMNVSTLELGDSALYLCASSLTTGQKNTEAFFGQGTRLTVV.

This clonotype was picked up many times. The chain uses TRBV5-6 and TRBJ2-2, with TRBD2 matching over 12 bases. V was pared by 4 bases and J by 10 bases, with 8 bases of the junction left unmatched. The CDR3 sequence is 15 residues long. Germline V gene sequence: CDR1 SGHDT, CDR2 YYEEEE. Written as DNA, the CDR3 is TGTGCCAGCAGCCGACTAGCGGGAGTGGAGGAGGAGCTGTTTTTT. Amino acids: CASSRLAGVEEELFF.

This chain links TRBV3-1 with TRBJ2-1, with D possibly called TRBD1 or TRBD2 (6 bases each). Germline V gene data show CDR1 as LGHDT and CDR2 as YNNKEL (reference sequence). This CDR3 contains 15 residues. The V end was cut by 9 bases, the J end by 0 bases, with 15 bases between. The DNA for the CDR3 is TGTGCCAGTAGACGGAGGGGGACCTCCTACAATGAGCAGTTCTTC. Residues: CASRRRGTSYNEQFF.

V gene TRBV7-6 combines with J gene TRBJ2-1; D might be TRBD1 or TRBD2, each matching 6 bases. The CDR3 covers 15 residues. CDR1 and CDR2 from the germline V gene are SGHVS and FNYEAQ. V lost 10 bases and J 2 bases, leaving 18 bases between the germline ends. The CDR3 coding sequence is TGTGCCACCGCAAAGGGGGGCCAGGCCTACAATGAGCAGTTCTTC. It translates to CATAKGGQAYNEQFF.

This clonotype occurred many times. The CDR3 spells CASREDGSNQPQHF. CDR3 DNA sequence: TGTGCCAGCAGAGAGGACGGAAGCAATCAGCCCCAGCATTTT. The rearrangement joins TRBV12-3 or TRBV12-4 to TRBJ1-5; D unresolved. This CDR3 spans 14 amino acids. V lost 6 bases to trimming and J lost 1 base, with 10 bases between them.

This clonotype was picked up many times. CDR3 in amino acids: CASSEDSTGTEAFF. DNA of the CDR3: TGTGCCAGCAGTGAGGACTCTACGGGGACTGAAGCTTTCTTT. The J gene is TRBJ1-1, the V gene TRBV25-1; D is undetermined. Germline-derived CDR1 and CDR2 are MGHDK and SYGVNS. This CDR3 spans 14 amino acids. Trimming pared 3 bases from V and 5 bases from J, leaving 13 bases between.

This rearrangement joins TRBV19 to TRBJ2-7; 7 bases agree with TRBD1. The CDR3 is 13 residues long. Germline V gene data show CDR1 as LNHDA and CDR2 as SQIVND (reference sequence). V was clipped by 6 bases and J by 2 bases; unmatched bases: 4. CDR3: CASSRTGAYEQYV. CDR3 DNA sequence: TGTGCCAGTAGCCGGACAGGCGCCTACGAGCAGTACGTC.

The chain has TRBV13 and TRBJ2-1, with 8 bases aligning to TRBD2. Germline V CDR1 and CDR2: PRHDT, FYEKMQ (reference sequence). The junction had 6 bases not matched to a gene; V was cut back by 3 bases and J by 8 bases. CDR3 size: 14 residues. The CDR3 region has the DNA TGTGCCAGCAGCTTTCGAGCGGGGGTGGATGAGCAGTTCTTC. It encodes CASSFRAGVDEQFF.

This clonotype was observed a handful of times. CDR3 nucleotides: TGTGCCAGCAGCTTCCCAGGGAGCGGAAAACTGTTTTTT. Translating it yields CASSFPGSGKLFF. The genes are TRBV7-8 and TRBJ1-4; a weak D match, TRBD1 (5 bases). CDR1 is SGHVS and CDR2 is FQNEAQ in the germline V gene. This CDR3 has 13 amino acids. Trimming removed 3 bases from V and 10 bases from J, with 12 bases in between. Complete variable domain (other parts from reference TRBV7-8 and TRBJ1-4): GAGVSQSPRYKVAKRGQDVALRCDPISGHVSLFWYQQALGQGPEFLTYFQNEAQLDKSGLPSDRFFAERPEGSVSTLKIQRTQQEDSAVYLCASSFPGSGKLFFGSGTQLSVL.

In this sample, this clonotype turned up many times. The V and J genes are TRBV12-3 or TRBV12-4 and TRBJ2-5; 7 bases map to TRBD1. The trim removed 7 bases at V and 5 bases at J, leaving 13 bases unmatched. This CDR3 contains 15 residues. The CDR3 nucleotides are TGTGCCAGCACCGCCACCGGGACAGCGTGGGAGACCCAGTACTTC. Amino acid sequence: CASTATGTAWETQYF.

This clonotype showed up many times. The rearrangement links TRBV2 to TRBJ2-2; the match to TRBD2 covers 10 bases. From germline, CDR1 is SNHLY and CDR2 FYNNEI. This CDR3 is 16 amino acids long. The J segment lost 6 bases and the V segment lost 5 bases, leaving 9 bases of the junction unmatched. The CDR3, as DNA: TGTGCCAGCAGTTTTGGGGGGACTAGCGTTTCCGGGGAGCTGTTTTTT. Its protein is CASSFGGTSVSGELFF.

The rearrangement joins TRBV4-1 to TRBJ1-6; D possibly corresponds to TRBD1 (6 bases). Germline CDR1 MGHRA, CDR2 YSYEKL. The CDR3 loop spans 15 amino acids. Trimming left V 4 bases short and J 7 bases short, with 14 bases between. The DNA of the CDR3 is TGCGCCAGCAGCCGCAATCAGGGGAGCAATTCACCCCTCCACTTT. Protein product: CASSRNQGSNSPLHF.

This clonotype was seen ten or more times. The CDR3 loop reads CASSGLVPYEQYF. The CDR3 DNA reads TGCGCCAGCAGCGGGTTAGTTCCCTACGAGCAGTACTTC. This sequence joins TRBV5-1 and TRBJ2-7; D is undetermined. CDR3 length equals 13 residues. Germline V gene lookup returns CDR1 SGHRS and CDR2 YFSETQ. V dropped 4 bases and J dropped 2 bases, with 10 bases sitting between them.

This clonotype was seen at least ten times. CDR3 amino acids: CASSEADPTGELFF. The DNA of the CDR3 is TGTGCCAGCAGTGAGGCGGATCCTACCGGGGAGCTGTTTTTT. The chain carries TRBV6-1 and TRBJ2-2; D not resolved. CDR3 length equals 14 residues. The V and J ends lost 3 bases and 5 bases respectively, with 10 bases between them. Germline V gene data show CDR1 as MNHNS and CDR2 as SASEGT.

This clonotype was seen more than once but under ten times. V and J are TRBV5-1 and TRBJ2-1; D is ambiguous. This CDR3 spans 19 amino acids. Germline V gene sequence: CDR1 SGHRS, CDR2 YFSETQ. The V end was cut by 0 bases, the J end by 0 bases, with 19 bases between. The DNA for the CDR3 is TGCGCCAGCAGCTTGGTCCTTACACCGGGCAGAAGCTCCTACAATGAGCAGTTCTTC. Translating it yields CASSLVLTPGRSSYNEQFF.